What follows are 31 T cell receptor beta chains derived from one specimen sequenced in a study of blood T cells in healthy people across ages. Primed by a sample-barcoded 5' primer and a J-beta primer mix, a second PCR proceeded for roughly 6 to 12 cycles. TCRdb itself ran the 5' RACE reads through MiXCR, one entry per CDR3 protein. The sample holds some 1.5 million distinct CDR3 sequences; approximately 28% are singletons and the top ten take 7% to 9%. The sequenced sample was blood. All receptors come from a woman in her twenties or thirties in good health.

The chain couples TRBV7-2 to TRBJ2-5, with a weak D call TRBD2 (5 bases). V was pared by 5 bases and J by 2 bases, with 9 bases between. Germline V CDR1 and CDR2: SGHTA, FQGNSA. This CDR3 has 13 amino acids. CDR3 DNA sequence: TGTGCCAGCAGCCACGAGGGTCAAGAGACCCAGTACTTC. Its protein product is CASSHEGQETQYF.

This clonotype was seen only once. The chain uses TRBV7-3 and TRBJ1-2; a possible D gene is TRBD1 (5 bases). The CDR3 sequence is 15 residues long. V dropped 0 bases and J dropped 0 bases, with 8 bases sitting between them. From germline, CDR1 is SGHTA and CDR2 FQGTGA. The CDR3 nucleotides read TGTGCCAGCAGCTTAACGGGACTACCTAACTATGGCTACACCTTC. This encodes CASSLTGLPNYGYTF.

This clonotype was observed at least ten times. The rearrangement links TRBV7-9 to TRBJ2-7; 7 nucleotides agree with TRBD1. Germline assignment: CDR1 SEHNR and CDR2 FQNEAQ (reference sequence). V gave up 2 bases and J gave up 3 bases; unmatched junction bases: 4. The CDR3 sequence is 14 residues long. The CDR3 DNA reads TGTGCCAGCAGCTTATTACGGACAGGCTACGAGCAGTACTTC. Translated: CASSLLRTGYEQYF.

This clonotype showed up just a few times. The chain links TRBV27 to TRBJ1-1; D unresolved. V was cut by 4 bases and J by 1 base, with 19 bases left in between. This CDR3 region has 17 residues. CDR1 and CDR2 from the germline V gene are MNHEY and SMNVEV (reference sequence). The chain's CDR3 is CASSWASPYNPNTEAFF. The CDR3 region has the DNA TGTGCCAGCAGTTGGGCAAGCCCCTACAATCCGAACACTGAAGCTTTCTTT.

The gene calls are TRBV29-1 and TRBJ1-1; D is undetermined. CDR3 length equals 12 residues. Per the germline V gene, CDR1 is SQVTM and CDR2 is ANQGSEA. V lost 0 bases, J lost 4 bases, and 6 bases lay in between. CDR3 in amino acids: CSVEERRTEAFF. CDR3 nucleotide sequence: TGCAGCGTTGAAGAGAGGCGCACTGAAGCTTTCTTT.

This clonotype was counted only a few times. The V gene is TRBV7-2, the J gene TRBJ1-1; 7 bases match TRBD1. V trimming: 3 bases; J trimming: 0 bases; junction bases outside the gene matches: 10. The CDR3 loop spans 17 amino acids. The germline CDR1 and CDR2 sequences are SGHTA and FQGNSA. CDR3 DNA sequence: TGTGCCAGCAGCTTTGGGGGACAGATAACAATGAACACTGAAGCTTTCTTT. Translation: CASSFGGQITMNTEAFF.

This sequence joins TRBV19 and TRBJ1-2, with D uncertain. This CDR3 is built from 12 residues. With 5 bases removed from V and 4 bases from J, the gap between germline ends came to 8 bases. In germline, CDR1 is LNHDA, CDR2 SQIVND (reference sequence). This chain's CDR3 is CASSDTVYGYTF. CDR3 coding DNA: TGTGCCAGTAGTGACACAGTCTATGGCTACACCTTC. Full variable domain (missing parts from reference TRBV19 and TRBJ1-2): DGGITQSPKYLFRKEGQNVTLSCEQNLNHDAMYWYRQDPGQGLRLIYYSQIVNDFQKGDIAEGYSVSREKKESFPLTVTSAQKNPTAFYLCASSDTVYGYTFGSGTRLTVV.

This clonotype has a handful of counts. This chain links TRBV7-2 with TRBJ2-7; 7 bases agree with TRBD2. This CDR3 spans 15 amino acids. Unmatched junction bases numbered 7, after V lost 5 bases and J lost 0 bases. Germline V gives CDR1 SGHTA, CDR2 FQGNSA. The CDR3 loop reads CASSHTGGSSYEQYF. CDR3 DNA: TGTGCCAGCAGCCACACGGGCGGGAGCTCCTACGAGCAGTACTTC.

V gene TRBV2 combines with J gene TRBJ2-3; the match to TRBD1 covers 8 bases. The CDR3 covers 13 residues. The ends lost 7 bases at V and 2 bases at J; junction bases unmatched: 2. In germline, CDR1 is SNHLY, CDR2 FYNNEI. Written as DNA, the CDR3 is TGTGCCAGCACCAGGGGGCCCACAGATACGCAGTATTTT. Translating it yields CASTRGPTDTQYF.

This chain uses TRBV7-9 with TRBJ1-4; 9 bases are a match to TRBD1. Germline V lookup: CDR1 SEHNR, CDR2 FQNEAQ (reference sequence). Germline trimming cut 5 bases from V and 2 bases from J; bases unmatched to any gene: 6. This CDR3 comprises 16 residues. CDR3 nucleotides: TGTGCCAGCAGCAACAGGGGGCGGACGACTAATGAAAAACTGTTTTTT. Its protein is CASSNRGRTTNEKLFF.

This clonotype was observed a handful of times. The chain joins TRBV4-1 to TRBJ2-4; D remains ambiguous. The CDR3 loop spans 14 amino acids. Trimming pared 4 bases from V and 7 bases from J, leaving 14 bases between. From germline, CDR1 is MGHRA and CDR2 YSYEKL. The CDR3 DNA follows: TGCGCCAGCAGCCCTAGGGCCACCGAGAACATTCAGTACTTC. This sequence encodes CASSPRATENIQYF.

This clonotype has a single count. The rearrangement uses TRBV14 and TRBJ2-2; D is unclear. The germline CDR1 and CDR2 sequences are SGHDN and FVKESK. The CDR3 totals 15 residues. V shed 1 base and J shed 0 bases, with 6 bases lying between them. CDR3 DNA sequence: TGTGCCAGCAGCCAAGTGCCGACGAACACCGGGGAGCTGTTTTTT. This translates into CASSQVPTNTGELFF.

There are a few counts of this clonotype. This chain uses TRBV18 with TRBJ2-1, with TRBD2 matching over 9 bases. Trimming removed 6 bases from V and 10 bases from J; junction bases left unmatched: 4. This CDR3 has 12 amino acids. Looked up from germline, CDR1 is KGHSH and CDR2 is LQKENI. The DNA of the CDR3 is TGTGCCAGCTCCCAGACTAGCGGAGAGCAGTTCTTC. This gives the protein CASSQTSGEQFF.

Here the CDR3 DNA reads TGCGCCAGCAGTGAGTTTAGCGATGAGCAGTTCTTC. Protein sequence: CASSEFSDEQFF. The chain links TRBV10-2 to TRBJ2-1; perhaps TRBD2 as D (5 bases). From germline, CDR1 is WSHSY and CDR2 SAAADI. The CDR3 length is 12 residues. Trimming shortened V by 1 base and J by 8 bases, and 6 bases separated the two germline ends.

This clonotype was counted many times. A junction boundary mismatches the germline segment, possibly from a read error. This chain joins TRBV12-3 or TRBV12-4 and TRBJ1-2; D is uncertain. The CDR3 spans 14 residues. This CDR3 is CASSFTGANSGYTF. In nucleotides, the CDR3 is TGTGCCAGCAGTTTTACGGGAGCCAACTCTGGCTACACCTTC.

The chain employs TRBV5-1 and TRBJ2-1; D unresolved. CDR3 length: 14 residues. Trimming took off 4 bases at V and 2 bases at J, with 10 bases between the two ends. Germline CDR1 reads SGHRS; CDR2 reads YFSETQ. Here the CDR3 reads CASSRKGTYNEQFF. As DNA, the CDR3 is TGCGCCAGCAGCCGGAAGGGCACCTACAATGAGCAGTTCTTC.

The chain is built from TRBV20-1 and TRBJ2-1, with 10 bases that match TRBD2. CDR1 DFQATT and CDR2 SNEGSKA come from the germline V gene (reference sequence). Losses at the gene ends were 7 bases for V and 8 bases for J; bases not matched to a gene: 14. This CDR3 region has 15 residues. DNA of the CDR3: TGCAGTGTAACGGGACGAGCGGGAGGGGTCGATGAGCAGTTCTTC. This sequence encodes CSVTGRAGGVDEQFF.

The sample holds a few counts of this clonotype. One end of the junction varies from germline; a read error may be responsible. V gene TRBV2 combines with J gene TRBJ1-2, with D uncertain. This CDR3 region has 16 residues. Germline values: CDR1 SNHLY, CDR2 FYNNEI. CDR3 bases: TGTGCCAGCAGTGAATCTCCTATGGGATTTAACTATGGCCACACCTTC. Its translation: CASSESPMGFNYGHTF. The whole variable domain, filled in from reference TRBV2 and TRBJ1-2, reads EPEVTQTPSHQVTQMGQEVILRCVPISNHLYFYWYRQILGQKVEFLVSFYNNEISEKSEIFDDQFSVERPDGSNFTLKIRSTKLEDSAMYFCASSESPMGFNYGHTFGSGTRLTVV.

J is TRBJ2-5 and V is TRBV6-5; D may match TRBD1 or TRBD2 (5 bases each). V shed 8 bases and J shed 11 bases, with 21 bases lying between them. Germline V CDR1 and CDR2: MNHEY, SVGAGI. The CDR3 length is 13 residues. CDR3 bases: TGTGCCAGCCACCGGGACGCTGGGGCGGAGCAGTACTTC. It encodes CASHRDAGAEQYF.

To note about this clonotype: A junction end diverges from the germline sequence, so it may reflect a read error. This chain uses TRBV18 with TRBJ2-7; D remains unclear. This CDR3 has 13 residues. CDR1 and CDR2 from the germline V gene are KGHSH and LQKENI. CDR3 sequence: CAGSPSRDYEQYF. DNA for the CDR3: TGTGCCGGCTCACCATCTAGGGACTACGAGCAGTACTTC.

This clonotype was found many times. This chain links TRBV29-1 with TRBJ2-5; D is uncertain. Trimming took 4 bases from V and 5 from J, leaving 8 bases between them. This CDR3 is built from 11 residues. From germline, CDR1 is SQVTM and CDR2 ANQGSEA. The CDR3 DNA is TGCAGCGTTGTTACACGGGAGACCCAGTACTTC. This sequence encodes CSVVTRETQYF.

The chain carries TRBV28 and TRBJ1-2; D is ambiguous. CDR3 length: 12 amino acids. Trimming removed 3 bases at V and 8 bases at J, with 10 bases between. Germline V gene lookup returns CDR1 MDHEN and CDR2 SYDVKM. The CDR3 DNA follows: TGTGCCAGCAGTTTTAAAGTCGGGGGCTACACCTTC. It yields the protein CASSFKVGGYTF.

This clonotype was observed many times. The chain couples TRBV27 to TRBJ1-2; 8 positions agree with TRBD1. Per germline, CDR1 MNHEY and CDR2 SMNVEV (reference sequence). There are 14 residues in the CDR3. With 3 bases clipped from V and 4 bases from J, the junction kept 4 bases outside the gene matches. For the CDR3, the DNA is TGTGCCAGCAGTTTGACAGGGGTAGGCTATGGCTACACCTTC. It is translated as CASSLTGVGYGYTF.

CDR3 in amino acids: CAISEFQEQTTQFF. In DNA, the CDR3 is TGTGCCATCAGTGAGTTTCAGGAACAAACCACCCAGTTCTTC. V gene TRBV10-3 combines with J gene TRBJ2-1; D is ambiguous. Germline CDR1 reads ENHRY; CDR2 reads SYGVKD. CDR3 length: 14 amino acids. V shed 1 base and J shed 13 bases, with 17 bases lying between them.

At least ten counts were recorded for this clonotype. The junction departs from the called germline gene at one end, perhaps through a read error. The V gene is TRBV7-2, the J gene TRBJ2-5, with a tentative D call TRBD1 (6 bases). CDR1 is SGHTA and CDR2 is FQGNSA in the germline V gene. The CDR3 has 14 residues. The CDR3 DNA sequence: TGTGCCAGCACCTTAGACGCAGGGGTAGAGACCCAGTACTTC. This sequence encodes CASTLDAGVETQYF.

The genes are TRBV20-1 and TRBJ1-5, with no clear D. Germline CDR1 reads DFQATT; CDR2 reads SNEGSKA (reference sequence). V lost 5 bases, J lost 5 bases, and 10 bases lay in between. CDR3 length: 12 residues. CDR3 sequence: CSASGGDQPQHF. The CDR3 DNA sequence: TGCAGTGCTTCCGGCGGGGATCAGCCCCAGCATTTT.

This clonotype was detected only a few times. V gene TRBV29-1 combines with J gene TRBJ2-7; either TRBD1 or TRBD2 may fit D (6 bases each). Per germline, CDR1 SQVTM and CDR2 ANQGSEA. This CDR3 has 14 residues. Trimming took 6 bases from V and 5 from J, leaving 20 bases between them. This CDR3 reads CSVSKGGLGHEQYF. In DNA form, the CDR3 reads TGCAGCGTGAGCAAGGGGGGCCTTGGACACGAGCAGTACTTC.

This CDR3 is CASSQGRGVRNEQFF. CDR3 DNA: TGCGCCAGCAGCCAGGGACGGGGGGTTCGTAATGAGCAGTTCTTC. V usage is TRBV4-1 and J usage is TRBJ2-1; 7 nucleotides line up with TRBD2. V lost 3 bases, J lost 7 bases, and 9 bases stayed unmatched. The CDR3 length is 15 residues. Per the germline V gene, CDR1 is MGHRA and CDR2 is YSYEKL.

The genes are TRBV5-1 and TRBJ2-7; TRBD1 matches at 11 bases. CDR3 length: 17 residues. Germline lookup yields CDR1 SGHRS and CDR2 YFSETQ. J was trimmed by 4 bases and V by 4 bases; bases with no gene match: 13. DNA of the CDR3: TGCGCCAGCAGCCGCCAAATTCCGGGACAGGGGGATTACGAGCAGTACTTC. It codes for CASSRQIPGQGDYEQYF.

The CDR3 nucleotides read TGTGCCAGCAGCGTCGGAGAGGGCAGGGGTGTTGATGGCTACACCTTC. It codes for CASSVGEGRGVDGYTF. The V call is TRBV9, the J call TRBJ1-2, with D perhaps TRBD1 (6 bases). Trimming removed 2 bases from V and 6 bases from J, with 20 bases in between. Germline lookup yields CDR1 SGDLS and CDR2 YYNGEE. The CDR3 spans 16 residues.

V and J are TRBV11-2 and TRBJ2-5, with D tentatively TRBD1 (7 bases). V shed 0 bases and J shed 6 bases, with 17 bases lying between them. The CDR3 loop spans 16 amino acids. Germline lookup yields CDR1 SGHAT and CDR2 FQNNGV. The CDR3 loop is CASSLDLQGGQKTQYF. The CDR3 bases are TGTGCCAGCAGCTTAGATCTCCAGGGGGGTCAAAAGACCCAGTACTTC.